A selection of T cell receptor beta chains follows, all from one sample in a study of cytomegalovirus exposure and HLA in healthy donors. Assay used: immunoSEQ multiplex PCR; TCRdb lists only in-frame clones, some missing. Among 95,000 to 100,000 clones listed, about 80% were seen once. Specimen: PBMCs. The source is a man in his forties or fifties in good health and CMV-seronegative. Both conserved end residues are part of each CDR3. Size values are once, few and many counts, or a class for expanded clones, and some rows have none.

v_gene,abundance,CDR3aa
TRBV28,-,CASGTGTGGAGELFF
TRBV7-8,-,CASSLVVGSGNTIYF
TRBV28,-,CASSSQFLGTVINQPQHF
TRBV7-2,-,CASSPRQTGELFF
TRBV9,-,CASSSRLAGGDNEQFF
TRBV6-1,-,CASSEVGGPGEKLFF
TRBV23-1,-,CASSTRGGYTF
TRBV10-2,few,CASTESSGNTIYF
TRBV10-3,-,CAIAASENSPLHF
TRBV11-2,few,CASSLEGDYGYTF
TRBV11-3,-,CASKQGPEDTQYF
TRBV5-5,-,CASRVVEQYF
TRBV5-1,-,CASSHGQGLYNEQFF
TRBV5-5,-,CASSLRQGADTGELFF
TRBV30,-,CAWSADRGHNSPLHF
TRBV18,-,CASSLQRGGGSDTQYF
TRBV29-1,-,CSVEGGRRETQYF
TRBV5-4,once,CASSSEGQGVGMDQPQHF
TRBV5-6,-,CASSLEAGSAYNEQFF
TRBV19,-,CASSIEGSGSPLHF
TRBV5-1,-,CASRGGEDGYTF
TRBV27,-,CASTLHIDRGSPLHF
TRBV28,few,CASSPGTSVGETQYF
TRBV29-1,once,CSVPHELTNYGYTF
TRBV11-2,-,CASSRLSGGAGETQYF
TRBV25-1,-,CASSGDRGVRNEQFF
TRBV28,-,CASSLVDTNYGYTF
TRBV6-5,-,CASSYSPDSLNTEAFF
TRBV5-1,once,CASLAGVNTGELFF
TRBV29-1,-,CSVERLAGPYNEQFF
TRBV11-2,-,CASSLDYGGETQYF
TRBV19,-,CASSATGTGKNYGYTF
TRBV18,-,CASSGAAVNEQFF
TRBV7-9,-,CASSLRQGYGQYF
TRBV5-1,-,CASSQPVGQGSTDTQYF
TRBV10-1,few,CASSPSAGGRNEQFF
TRBV10-1,-,CASSEFLGGATDTQYF
TRBV6-5,-,CASSTLGVYGYTF
TRBV7-9,-,CASSSPRRSSSYEQYF
TRBV14,-,CASSSDRDTEAFF
TRBV30,-,CAWSSGGGAQETQYF
TRBV7-2,-,CASSLLAGQETQYF
TRBV6-6,-,CASSYTRGQAEAFF
TRBV15,-,CATSRRADRGHYGYTF
TRBV7-2,-,CASSSGQGEETQYF
TRBV7-2,-,CASTKSGGFYGYTF
TRBV5-1,few,CASSLKAGDIQETQYF
TRBV11-2,few,CASSRRSYNSPLHF
TRBV27,once,CASRSPGEETQYF
TRBV14,-,CASSLSRGHEQYF
TRBV6-5,-,CASRYAGVTEAFF
TRBV29-1,-,CSAPIQGIMKTQYF
TRBV6-1,few,CASKEDRNSNQPQHF
TRBV5-4,-,CASSTGQERVQETQYF
TRBV28,-,CASSLTRYRVF